This TCR beta chain was captured by sequencing in a study of blood T cell repertoires in COVID-19. About the research overall: Sites in the United States, Italy and Spain provided acute and convalescent COVID-19 samples. The cDNA or gDNA used as material had been derived from T cells, B-cell-depleted T cells, or PBMCs.

CDR1 and CDR2 from the germline V gene are MDHEN and SYDVKM. Germline trimming cut 9 bases from V and 9 bases from J; bases unmatched to any gene: 13. The CDR3 consists of 14 residues. Authors' methods: Amplification from reference gene primers served as the basis for estimated nucleated cell counts. TCRdb's copy holds only in-frame clones and misses some; the assay was immunoSEQ multiplex PCR. That table is the source of V, J and clone size, and D and trimming were worked out from the DNA. The sample has under 200,000 clones, about 88% seen once. The sample consisted of peripheral blood. The sequence was collected from a woman aged 80 or over with acute or convalescent COVID-19. The rearrangement joins TRBV28 to TRBJ2-1, with 8 nucleotides matching TRBD2. CDR3 bases: TGTGCCAGTACTCGGGTAGCGGGACCTCGTGAGCAGTTCTTC. Protein product: CASTRVAGPREQFF.